This passage covers 15 T cell receptor beta chains from one sample sequenced in a study of spatial heterogeneity in lung cancer. MiXCR was run by TCRdb on the 5' RACE reads, yielding one entry per CDR3 protein. This sample has about 36,000 distinct CDR3 sequences, with roughly 6.5% found just once. The time point is: sample taken at primary tumor resection. Sequencing used PBMCs, obtained at surgery. The receptors stem from a female donor with early-stage non-small cell lung cancer.

This chain uses TRBV18 with TRBJ2-4; D may match TRBD1 or TRBD2 (5 bases each). The CDR3 sequence is 15 residues long. V was trimmed by 1 base and J by 6 bases, leaving 13 bases between them. The germline V gene encodes CDR1 KGHSH and CDR2 LQKENI. CDR3 sequence reads: CASSPRDGAINIQYF. CDR3 DNA: TGTGCCAGCTCACCACGTGACGGGGCGATAAACATTCAGTACTTC.

This clonotype was found many times. This chain joins TRBV18 and TRBJ2-5; 7 bases are shared with TRBD2. This CDR3 is built from 15 residues. Germline lookup yields CDR1 KGHSH and CDR2 LQKENI. The V gene end was trimmed by 4 bases and the J gene end by 3 bases; junction bases not matched to a gene: 8. CDR3 region: CASSHPGGSKETQYF. DNA of the CDR3: TGTGCCAGCTCACATCCGGGGGGAAGCAAAGAGACCCAGTACTTC.

There are a few counts of this clonotype. This chain links TRBV10-1 with TRBJ2-1; TRBD2 aligns across 12 bases. V trimming: 7 bases; J trimming: 8 bases; junction bases outside the gene matches: 18. The germline V gene encodes CDR1 WNHNN and CDR2 SYGVQD (reference sequence). The CDR3 sequence is 18 residues long. The CDR3 DNA is TGCGCCAGCACCGAGCTTATCGCGGTGACTAGCGGGGGCGATGAGCAGTTCTTC. Translated, it gives CASTELIAVTSGGDEQFF.

V and J are TRBV28 and TRBJ1-2; D might be TRBD1 (5 bases). Germline CDR1 MDHEN, CDR2 SYDVKM. CDR3 length: 12 residues. The V end lost 6 bases, the J end lost 13 bases, and 18 bases lay between the germline ends. This CDR3 reads CASSMDICKGTF. The DNA of the CDR3 is TGTGCCAGCAGCATGGACATTTGTAAGGGCACCTTC.

The chain is built from TRBV7-9 and TRBJ2-5; D uncertain. The CDR3 runs to 15 residues. The V gene's germline CDR1 is SEHNR and CDR2 FQNEAQ (reference sequence). The V end lost 5 bases, the J end lost 4 bases, and 17 bases lay between the germline ends. The CDR3 DNA sequence: TGTGCCAGCAGCCTTGGCTGGGATCAAGGAGAGACCCAGTACTTC. Protein: CASSLGWDQGETQYF.

This clonotype was counted at least ten times. As DNA, the CDR3 is TGTGCCACCAGTGATACCGGGACAGGGCCCACAGATACGCAGTATTTT. Its protein is CATSDTGTGPTDTQYF. This rearrangement joins TRBV24-1 to TRBJ2-3, with TRBD1 matching over 9 bases. Per the germline V gene, CDR1 is KGHDR and CDR2 is SFDVKD. Germline trimming cut 3 bases from V and 2 bases from J; bases unmatched to any gene: 5. The CDR3 totals 16 residues.

The V and J genes are TRBV4-3 and TRBJ1-3; D remains ambiguous. The germline V gene has CDR1 LGHNA and CDR2 YSLEER. CDR3 length: 17 amino acids. Trimming cost V 0 bases and J 1 base, with 13 bases left between them. The CDR3 DNA reads TGCGCCAGCAGCCAAGACACATTCCCGGGGTCTGGAAACACCATATATTTT. Its translation is CASSQDTFPGSGNTIYF.

This clonotype appeared many times. The chain employs TRBV5-6 and TRBJ2-3, with TRBD2 matching over 14 bases. CDR3 length equals 16 residues. In germline, CDR1 is SGHDT, CDR2 YYEEEE. V was pared by 4 bases and J by 6 bases, with 7 bases of the junction left unmatched. CDR3 nucleotide sequence: TGTGCCAGCAGCGCGCCGGGACTAGCGGGAGCGGATACGCAGTATTTT. Amino acid sequence: CASSAPGLAGADTQYF.

This clonotype was found a few times. This chain uses TRBV4-1 with TRBJ1-2; D is possibly TRBD1 (6 bases). From germline, CDR1 is MGHRA and CDR2 YSYEKL. Trimming pared 1 base from V and 5 bases from J, leaving 20 bases between. The CDR3 is 17 residues long. CDR3 amino acids: CASSQAAPGQGPYGYTF. The CDR3 bases are TGCGCCAGCAGCCAAGCCGCTCCGGGTCAGGGGCCGTATGGCTACACCTTC.

This clonotype was observed at least ten times. The chain is built from TRBV5-1 and TRBJ2-1, with D perhaps assigned TRBD1 or TRBD2 (5 bases each). The CDR3 has 15 amino acids. V was clipped by 0 bases and J by 5 bases, with 12 bases between them. Germline V gene lookup returns CDR1 SGHRS and CDR2 YFSETQ. The CDR3 DNA sequence: TGCGCCAGCAGCTTGGGCTGGCAGGGAGACAATGAGCAGTTCTTC. It is translated as CASSLGWQGDNEQFF.

This clonotype appeared many times. V and J are TRBV6-5 and TRBJ2-7, with 13 bases aligning to TRBD2. The CDR3 covers 18 residues. From germline, CDR1 is MNHEY and CDR2 SVGAGI. V was clipped by 4 bases and J by 3 bases; unmatched bases: 12. CDR3 DNA: TGTGCCAGCAGTTCGTCCCCGGGACTAGCGGGGCCCCTCTACGAGCAGTACTTC. Translating it yields CASSSSPGLAGPLYEQYF.

This clonotype was seen only a few times. The rearrangement links TRBV2 to TRBJ2-7; 8 bases align to TRBD2. The junction had 10 bases not matched to a gene; V was cut back by 6 bases and J by 6 bases. This CDR3 region has 14 residues. Germline CDR1 SNHLY, CDR2 FYNNEI. The CDR3 DNA sequence: TGTGCCAGCAGCCCGGGAGGGGGGCGTATCGAGCAGTACTTC. This sequence encodes CASSPGGGRIEQYF.

Ten or more counts support this clonotype. This sequence joins TRBV29-1 and TRBJ2-6; D not certain. Looked up from germline, CDR1 is SQVTM and CDR2 is ANQGSEA. The ends were cut back, 5 bases at V and 8 bases at J, with 10 bases in the middle. CDR3 length: 12 residues. The CDR3 nucleotides are TGCAGCGTTTATACTGGAACCAACGTCCTGACTTTC. Its translation is CSVYTGTNVLTF. The whole variable domain, filled in from reference TRBV29-1 and TRBJ2-6, reads SAVISQKPSRDICQRGTSLTIQCQVDSQVTMMFWYRQQPGQSLTLIATANQGSEATYESGFVIDKFPISRPNLTFSTLTVSNMSPEDSSIYLCSVYTGTNVLTFGAGSRLTVL.

Many counts were recorded for this clonotype. The chain carries TRBV14 and TRBJ2-7; D possibly corresponds to TRBD2 (6 bases). Germline V gene sequence: CDR1 SGHDN, CDR2 FVKESK. V was shortened by 4 bases and J by 2 bases, with 15 bases between the two germline ends. The CDR3 contains 15 residues. The CDR3 loop is CASSPRGLMAYEQYF. The CDR3 region has the DNA TGTGCCAGCAGCCCTCGGGGACTTATGGCCTACGAGCAGTACTTC. Full variable domain (outside the CDR3, taken from reference TRBV14 and TRBJ2-7): EAGVTQFPSHSVIEKGQTVTLRCDPISGHDNLYWYRRVMGKEIKFLLHFVKESKQDESGMPNNRFLAERTGGTYSTLKVQPAELEDSGVYFCASSPRGLMAYEQYFGPGTRLTVT.

This clonotype was counted between two and nine times. The chain links TRBV7-2 to TRBJ2-7; possibly TRBD1 for D (7 bases). Per the germline V gene, CDR1 is SGHTA and CDR2 is FQGNSA. This CDR3 spans 14 amino acids. V gave up 3 bases and J gave up 6 bases, with 15 bases separating them. The CDR3 loop reads CASSLTGRYGEQYF. Here the CDR3 DNA reads TGTGCCAGCAGCTTGACAGGGAGGTACGGCGAGCAGTACTTC.